The rows below give T cell receptor beta chains drawn from one sample of a study of blood T cell repertoires in COVID-19. Here immunoSEQ multiplex PCR was the method, and the copy in TCRdb shows in-frame clones only, minus some. Among tens of thousands of clones listed, less than 85% were seen once. What was sequenced was peripheral blood. These receptors all come from a woman aged 70 to 79 with acute or convalescent COVID-19. Each CDR3 is given with its conserved first and last residue. D genes are given only for firm matches. Clone size, where shown, is once, few, many, or a class for clones that have expanded.

clone size: .; V gene: TRBV7-9; D gene: TRBD1; J gene: TRBJ1-4; CDR3 protein: CASSLARTGGEKLFF; CDR3 DNA: TGTGCCAGCAGCTTAGCACGGACAGGGGGTGAAAAACTGTTTTTT
clone size: once; V gene: TRBV7-9; D gene: .; J gene: TRBJ1-1; CDR3 protein: CASSLEGATEAFF; CDR3 DNA: TGTGCCAGCAGCTTAGAAGGGGCCACTGAAGCTTTCTTT
clone size: .; V gene: TRBV5-1; D gene: .; J gene: TRBJ1-2; CDR3 protein: CASSLGQGFIEGYTF; CDR3 DNA: TGCGCCAGCAGCTTGGGTCAGGGATTCATTGAGGGCTACACCTTC
clone size: .; V gene: TRBV2; D gene: .; J gene: TRBJ2-7; CDR3 protein: CASRAPRGLAYEQYF; CDR3 DNA: TGTGCCAGCAGGGCGCCCCGGGGACTTGCCTACGAGCAGTACTTC
clone size: .; V gene: TRBV2; D gene: .; J gene: TRBJ2-1; CDR3 protein: CASSVPQGPHNEQFF; CDR3 DNA: TGTGCCAGCAGTGTACCCCAGGGGCCTCACAATGAGCAGTTCTTC
clone size: .; V gene: TRBV7-2; D gene: .; J gene: TRBJ2-5; CDR3 protein: CASSLSEETQYF; CDR3 DNA: TGTGCCAGCAGCTTATCCGAAGAGACCCAGTACTTC
clone size: .; V gene: TRBV3-1/TRBV3-2; D gene: TRBD2; J gene: TRBJ2-3; CDR3 protein: CASSLGTRRDTQYF; CDR3 DNA: TGTGCCAGCAGCCTCGGGACTAGACGAGATACGCAGTATTTT
clone size: few; V gene: TRBV6-6; D gene: .; J gene: TRBJ2-2; CDR3 protein: CATHRDSSTGELFF; CDR3 DNA: TGTGCCACCCACAGGGATAGTAGCACCGGGGAGCTGTTTTTT
clone size: .; V gene: TRBV25-1; D gene: .; J gene: TRBJ2-1; CDR3 protein: CASRGGSSYNEQFF; CDR3 DNA: TGTGCCTCTCGCGGGGGCAGCTCCTACAATGAGCAGTTCTTC
clone size: .; V gene: TRBV4-2; D gene: .; J gene: TRBJ1-1; CDR3 protein: CASSQDQVFTEAFF; CDR3 DNA: TGTGCCAGCAGCCAAGATCAGGTATTCACTGAAGCTTTCTTT
clone size: .; V gene: TRBV6-4; D gene: .; J gene: TRBJ1-3; CDR3 protein: CASTGVSGNTIYF; CDR3 DNA: TGTGCCAGCACAGGGGTTAGCGGAAACACCATATATTTT
clone size: .; V gene: TRBV10-3; D gene: TRBD1; J gene: TRBJ2-1; CDR3 protein: CAISESTGTNEQFF; CDR3 DNA: TGTGCCATCAGTGAGTCGACAGGGACGAATGAGCAGTTCTTC
clone size: .; V gene: TRBV14; D gene: .; J gene: TRBJ1-2; CDR3 protein: CASSQDNRFYGYTF; CDR3 DNA: TGTGCCAGCAGCCAAGATAACAGATTCTATGGCTACACCTTC
clone size: .; V gene: TRBV6-5; D gene: .; J gene: TRBJ1-2; CDR3 protein: CASSYTWPGNYGYTF; CDR3 DNA: TGTGCCAGCAGTTACACATGGCCCGGGAACTATGGCTACACCTTC
clone size: few; V gene: TRBV5-1; D gene: .; J gene: TRBJ1-3; CDR3 protein: CASSLAGGVNTIYF; CDR3 DNA: TGCGCCAGCAGCTTGGCCGGGGGGGTCAACACCATATATTTT
clone size: .; V gene: TRBV19; D gene: .; J gene: TRBJ2-7; CDR3 protein: CASKRSGSSYEQYF; CDR3 DNA: TGTGCCAGTAAGAGGTCGGGTTCGTCCTACGAGCAGTACTTC
clone size: .; V gene: TRBV12-3/TRBV12-4; D gene: TRBD1; J gene: TRBJ2-5; CDR3 protein: CASRDDRGETQYF; CDR3 DNA: TGTGCCAGCAGAGACGACAGGGGAGAGACCCAGTACTTC
clone size: .; V gene: TRBV27; D gene: TRBD2; J gene: TRBJ2-2; CDR3 protein: CASLGGAGGVNTGELFF; CDR3 DNA: TGTGCCAGCCTGGGAGGAGCGGGAGGCGTGAACACCGGGGAGCTGTTTTTT
clone size: .; V gene: TRBV7-2; D gene: .; J gene: TRBJ2-3; CDR3 protein: CASSLVAYTDTQYF; CDR3 DNA: TGTGCCAGCAGCCTGGTAGCTTACACAGATACGCAGTATTTT
clone size: .; V gene: TRBV19; D gene: TRBD2; J gene: TRBJ2-2; CDR3 protein: CASSIDPWTSGRRDTGELFF; CDR3 DNA: TGTGCCAGTAGTATAGATCCCTGGACTAGCGGGAGACGGGACACCGGGGAGCTGTTTTTT
clone size: .; V gene: TRBV3-1/TRBV3-2; D gene: .; J gene: TRBJ1-6; CDR3 protein: CASSQDIGSYNSPLHF; CDR3 DNA: TGTGCCAGCAGCCAAGATATTGGCAGTTATAATTCACCCCTCCACTTT
clone size: .; V gene: TRBV6-1; D gene: TRBD1; J gene: TRBJ2-3; CDR3 protein: CASSDPPGGAGTDTQYF; CDR3 DNA: TGTGCCAGCAGTGACCCTCCAGGGGGCGCTGGCACAGATACGCAGTATTTT
clone size: .; V gene: TRBV27; D gene: TRBD2; J gene: TRBJ2-7; CDR3 protein: CASSFGVAGWDEQYF; CDR3 DNA: TGTGCCAGCAGTTTTGGGGTAGCGGGATGGGACGAGCAGTACTTC
clone size: .; V gene: TRBV28; D gene: .; J gene: TRBJ2-3; CDR3 protein: CASSLRGISTDTQYF; CDR3 DNA: TGTGCCAGCAGTTTACGGGGTATCAGCACAGATACGCAGTATTTT
clone size: .; V gene: TRBV2; D gene: TRBD2; J gene: TRBJ2-7; CDR3 protein: CASSDPGGVGEQYF; CDR3 DNA: TGTGCCAGCAGTGATCCGGGGGGGGTTGGCGAGCAGTACTTC
clone size: .; V gene: TRBV6-5; D gene: TRBD2; J gene: TRBJ2-7; CDR3 protein: CASRGTSATPYEQYF; CDR3 DNA: TGTGCCAGCAGGGGGACTAGCGCAACCCCCTACGAGCAGTACTTC
clone size: .; V gene: TRBV21-1; D gene: .; J gene: TRBJ2-3; CDR3 protein: CASSKTLLDRGPWGLTDTQYF; CDR3 DNA: TGTGCCAGCAGCAAAACGCTTTTGGACAGGGGGCCTTGGGGCCTCACAGATACGCAGTATTTT
clone size: .; V gene: TRBV7-9; D gene: .; J gene: TRBJ2-7; CDR3 protein: CASSLAVSSYEQYF; CDR3 DNA: TGTGCCAGCAGCTTAGCGGTGAGCTCCTACGAGCAGTACTTC
clone size: .; V gene: TRBV7-2; D gene: .; J gene: TRBJ2-7; CDR3 protein: CASTRRGASYEQYF; CDR3 DNA: TGTGCCAGCACCCGCAGGGGGGCATCTTACGAGCAGTACTTC
clone size: .; V gene: TRBV28; D gene: .; J gene: TRBJ2-7; CDR3 protein: CASSYDTSYEQYF; CDR3 DNA: TGTGCCAGCAGTTACGACACCTCCTACGAGCAGTACTTC
clone size: once; V gene: TRBV5-1; D gene: TRBD2; J gene: TRBJ2-7; CDR3 protein: CASSLVGRLVDEQYF; CDR3 DNA: TGCGCCAGCAGCTTGGTCGGGAGGTTGGTCGACGAGCAGTACTTC
clone size: .; V gene: TRBV19; D gene: .; J gene: TRBJ2-2; CDR3 protein: CASRDRSTFELFF; CDR3 DNA: TGTGCCAGTAGGGACAGATCGACTTTTGAGCTGTTTTTT
clone size: .; V gene: TRBV5-1; D gene: .; J gene: TRBJ2-5; CDR3 protein: CASSLRPGGIETQYF; CDR3 DNA: TGCGCCAGCAGCTTGCGGCCAGGGGGGATAGAGACCCAGTACTTC
clone size: few; V gene: TRBV7-9; D gene: .; J gene: TRBJ1-3; CDR3 protein: CASSHAGGGNTIYF; CDR3 DNA: TGTGCCAGCAGCCACGCAGGAGGGGGAAACACCATATATTTT
clone size: .; V gene: TRBV4-1; D gene: TRBD2; J gene: TRBJ2-7; CDR3 protein: CASSQEISGPLYEQYF; CDR3 DNA: TGCGCCAGCAGCCAGGAGATTAGCGGGCCGTTGTACGAGCAGTACTTC
clone size: .; V gene: TRBV5-4; D gene: TRBD2; J gene: TRBJ2-3; CDR3 protein: CASSSGLAGGADTQYF; CDR3 DNA: TGTGCCAGCAGCTCGGGACTAGCGGGGGGAGCAGATACGCAGTATTTT
clone size: .; V gene: TRBV6-2/TRBV6-3; D gene: .; J gene: TRBJ2-7; CDR3 protein: CASSSTSYEQYF; CDR3 DNA: TGTGCCAGCAGCTCTACCTCCTACGAGCAGTACTTC
clone size: .; V gene: TRBV10-3; D gene: TRBD2; J gene: TRBJ2-3; CDR3 protein: CAISESGGGSTDTQYF; CDR3 DNA: TGTGCCATCAGTGAGTCTGGCGGGGGGAGCACAGATACGCAGTATTTT
clone size: .; V gene: TRBV5-1; D gene: TRBD2; J gene: TRBJ2-2; CDR3 protein: CASSLVSGAYTGELFF; CDR3 DNA: TGCGCCAGCAGCTTGGTAAGCGGGGCCTACACCGGGGAGCTGTTTTTT
clone size: .; V gene: TRBV27; D gene: .; J gene: TRBJ1-6; CDR3 protein: CASRQRGFNSPLHF; CDR3 DNA: TGTGCCAGCAGACAGCGGGGGTTTAATTCACCCCTCCACTTT
clone size: .; V gene: TRBV28; D gene: .; J gene: TRBJ1-5; CDR3 protein: CASRTARLYSNQPQHF; CDR3 DNA: TGTGCCAGCAGAACAGCCAGGCTTTATAGCAATCAGCCCCAGCATTTT
clone size: .; V gene: TRBV19; D gene: TRBD1; J gene: TRBJ2-1; CDR3 protein: CASSSGTGINEQFF; CDR3 DNA: TGTGCCAGTAGTTCCGGGACAGGGATTAATGAGCAGTTCTTC
clone size: .; V gene: TRBV10-3; D gene: TRBD1; J gene: TRBJ1-5; CDR3 protein: CATTPGTGSNQPQHF; CDR3 DNA: TGTGCCACCACCCCCGGGACAGGTAGCAATCAGCCCCAGCATTTT
clone size: once; V gene: TRBV6-5; D gene: TRBD1; J gene: TRBJ1-5; CDR3 protein: CASSHRGQPQHF; CDR3 DNA: TGTGCCAGCAGCCACAGGGGTCAGCCCCAGCATTTT